A single count supports the clone carrying this TCR beta chain. Using immunoSEQ multiplex PCR, the repertoire was profiled, and TCRdb retains in-frame clones only, with some absent. The data contain roughly 68,000 clones, 70% to 90% of them seen just once; the ten biggest clones take up around 10%. This entry belongs to a study of blood T cell repertoires in COVID-19. The CDR3 contains 11 residues. J gave up 10 bases and V 4 bases, and 2 bases lay outside the gene matches. The chain couples TRBV12-3 or TRBV12-4 to TRBJ1-2; 8 nucleotides align to TRBD1. Sequencing used PBMCs or T cells enriched from blood (not recorded which). This clonotype originated in a middle-aged woman who had recovered from COVID-19. As DNA, the CDR3 is TGTGCCAGCAGTTCGGGACAGGCCTACACCTTC. Its protein product is CASSSGQAYTF.